This TCR beta chain was sequenced during a study of response to subunit inactivated influenza vaccine. V was trimmed by 2 bases and J by 7 bases, leaving 20 bases between them. The CDR3 covers 17 residues. Germline CDR1 is SGHVS and CDR2 is FNYEAQ. A remark on this clonotype: Its antigen is as yet unknown.

Study results and limitations: Each seasonal influenza vaccination recruits few new T cells, the authors suggested.

TCRdb independently ran MiXCR on the RT-PCR reads; one entry per CDR3 protein. The sample has approximately 680,000 distinct CDR3 sequences, around a sixth seen once. V gene TRBV7-6 combines with J gene TRBJ2-2, with a tentative D call TRBD1 (6 bases). This sequence was found in a man aged 50 to 59 who received an inactivated influenza vaccine. The sequencing used PBMCs from blood, collected roughly 13 days after vaccination. CDR3 amino acids: CASSLSSWGRSIGELFF. CDR3 DNA: TGTGCCAGCAGCTTATCATCTTGGGGGCGATCAATCGGGGAGCTGTTTTTT. The variable domain in full, with the rest retrieved from reference TRBV7-6 and TRBJ2-2, is GAGVSQSPRYKVTKRGQDVALRCDPISGHVSLYWYRQALGQGPEFLTYFNYEAQQDKSGLPNDRFSAERPEGSISTLTIQRTEQRDSAMYRCASSLSSWGRSIGELFFGEGSRLTVL.